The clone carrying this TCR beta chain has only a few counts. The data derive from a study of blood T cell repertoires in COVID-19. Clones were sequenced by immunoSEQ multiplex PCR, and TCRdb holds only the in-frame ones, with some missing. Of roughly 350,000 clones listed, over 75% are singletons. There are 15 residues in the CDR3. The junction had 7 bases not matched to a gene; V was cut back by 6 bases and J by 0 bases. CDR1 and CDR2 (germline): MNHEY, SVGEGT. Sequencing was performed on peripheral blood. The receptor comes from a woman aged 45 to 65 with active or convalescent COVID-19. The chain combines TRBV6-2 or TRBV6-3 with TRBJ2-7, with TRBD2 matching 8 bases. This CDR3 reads CASSEVAGSSYEQYF. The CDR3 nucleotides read TGTGCCAGCAGCGAGGTAGCGGGAAGCTCCTACGAGCAGTACTTC.